This T cell receptor (beta chain) derives from a study of blood T cell repertoires in COVID-19. Study in general: The United States, Italy and Spain provided the acute and convalescent COVID-19 samples. T cells, B-cell-depleted T cells, or PBMCs provided the cDNA or gDNA that served as material.

The CDR3 length is 14 residues. Germline V gene lookup returns CDR1 SNHLY and CDR2 FYNNEI. The ends were cut back, 0 bases at V and 4 bases at J, with 10 bases in the middle. Authors' processing steps: Reference gene primer amplification in the assay estimated nucleated cell counts. Sequencing was performed with immunoSEQ multiplex PCR; in TCRdb, only in-frame clones are kept and a portion is missing. From that table come the V and J calls and clone size; the DNA was used to work out D and trimming. The table has roughly 87,000 clones, approximately 83% seen once. The origin of this receptor is a woman in her seventies with acute or convalescent COVID-19. The chain recombines TRBV2 with TRBJ2-7; TRBD2 is a possible D gene (5 bases). Sequencing was performed on peripheral blood. The CDR3 DNA sequence: TGTGCCAGCAGTGAAGCTGGCAGGAGGTACGAGCAGTACTTC. Amino acid sequence: CASSEAGRRYEQYF.